This T cell receptor (beta chain) derives from a study of cytomegalovirus exposure and HLA in healthy donors. General study results and limits: In vitro experiments confirmed that a few CMV-associated chains were specific for CMV antigens. Cytomegalovirus status was reportedly diagnosed by the classifier with high sensitivity and specificity.

Looked up from germline, CDR1 is LNHDA and CDR2 is SQIVND (reference sequence). CDR3 length: 15 residues. V lost 3 bases and J lost 2, with 11 bases in between. TCRdb's table, derived via immunoSEQ multiplex PCR, lists solely in-frame clones and lacks some. The repertoire holds roughly 250,000 clones, around 85% seen once, with 1% to 1.5% in the top ten. As concerns this clone: The antigen remains undetermined.

Sequencing was performed on PBMCs. This TCR derives from a woman aged 25 to 39 in good health and CMV-seropositive. The V gene is TRBV19, the J gene TRBJ2-1; D is perhaps TRBD1 (5 bases). For the CDR3, the DNA is TGTGCCAGTAGTATTAGGCAGGGCACCTACAATGAGCAGTTCTTC. Protein: CASSIRQGTYNEQFF.